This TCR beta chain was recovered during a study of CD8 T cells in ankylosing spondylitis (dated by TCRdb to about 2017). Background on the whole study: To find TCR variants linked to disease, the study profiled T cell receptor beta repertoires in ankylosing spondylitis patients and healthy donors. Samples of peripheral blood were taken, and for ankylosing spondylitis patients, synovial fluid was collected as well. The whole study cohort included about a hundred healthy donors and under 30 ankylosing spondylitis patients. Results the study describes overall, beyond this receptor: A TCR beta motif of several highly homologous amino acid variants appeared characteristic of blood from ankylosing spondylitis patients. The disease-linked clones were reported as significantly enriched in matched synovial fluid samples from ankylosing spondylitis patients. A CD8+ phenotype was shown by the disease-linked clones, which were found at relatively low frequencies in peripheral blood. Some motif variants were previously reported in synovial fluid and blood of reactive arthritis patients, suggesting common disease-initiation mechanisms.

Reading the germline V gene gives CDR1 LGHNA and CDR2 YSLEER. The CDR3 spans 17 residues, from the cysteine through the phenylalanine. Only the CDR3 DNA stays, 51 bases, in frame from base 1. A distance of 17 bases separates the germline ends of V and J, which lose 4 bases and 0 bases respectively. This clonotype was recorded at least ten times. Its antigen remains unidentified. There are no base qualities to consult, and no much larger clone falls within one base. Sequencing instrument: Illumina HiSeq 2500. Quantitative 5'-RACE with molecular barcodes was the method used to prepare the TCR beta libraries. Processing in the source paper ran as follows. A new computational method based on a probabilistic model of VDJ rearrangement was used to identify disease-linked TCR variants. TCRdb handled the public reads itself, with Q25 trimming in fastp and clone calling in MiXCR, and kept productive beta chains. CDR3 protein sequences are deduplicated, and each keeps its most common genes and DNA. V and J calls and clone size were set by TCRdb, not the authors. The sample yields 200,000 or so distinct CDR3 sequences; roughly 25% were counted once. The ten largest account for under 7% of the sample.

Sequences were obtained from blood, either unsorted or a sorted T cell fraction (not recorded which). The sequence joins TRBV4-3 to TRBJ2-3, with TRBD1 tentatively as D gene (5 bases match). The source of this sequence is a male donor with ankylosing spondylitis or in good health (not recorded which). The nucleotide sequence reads TGCGCCAGCAGCCTCCAACTGACAGATGCTAGCACAGATACGCAGTATTTT. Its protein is CASSLQLTDASTDTQYF.